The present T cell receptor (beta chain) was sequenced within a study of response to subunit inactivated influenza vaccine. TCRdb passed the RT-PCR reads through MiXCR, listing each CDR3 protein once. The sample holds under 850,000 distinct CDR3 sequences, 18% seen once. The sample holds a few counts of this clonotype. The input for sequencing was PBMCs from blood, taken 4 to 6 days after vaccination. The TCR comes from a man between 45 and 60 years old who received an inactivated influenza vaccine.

DNA of the CDR3: TGTGCCAGCAGCTTGGGTTGGGGTGTCGACGAGCAGTACTTC. Protein sequence: CASSLGWGVDEQYF. The gene calls are TRBV11-2 and TRBJ2-7; D uncertain. V lost 3 bases and J 5 bases, leaving 14 bases between the germline ends. Germline V gene data show CDR1 as SGHAT and CDR2 as FQNNGV. The CDR3 is made up of 14 amino acids.